The next 29 T cell receptor beta chains were all read from a single sample in a study of cytomegalovirus exposure and HLA in healthy donors (dated by TCRdb to the late 2010s). The method behind the library was the immunoSEQ multiplex PCR assay. The multiplex PCR relied on a mix of 60 forward primers for TCR Vbeta segments and 13 reverse primers for TCR Jbeta segments. The immuneACCESS repertoire file appears here via TCRdb, limited to in-frame rearrangements. These files lack a portion of the clones; in checked studies, under half of the deficit traces to unresolved V genes, and the cause of the others is not known. The sample table lists fewer than 200,000 clones, over 60% of them with a count of one. The ten largest clones represent 6% to 7% of the sample. Sequencing input: PBMCs. Every receptor here comes from a man aged 40-49 years in good health and CMV-seropositive.

This clone occurred a few times. V gene TRBV5-4 combines with J gene TRBJ1-1; the D is unclear. CDR3 size: 13 residues. The germline V gene encodes CDR1 SGHNT and CDR2 YYREEE (reference sequence). The germline V and J ends were trimmed by 4 bases and 2 bases, with 9 bases remaining between them. For the CDR3, the DNA is TGTGCCAGCAGCCAGGCACTTAACACTGAAGCTTTCTTT. Translated: CASSQALNTEAFF.

The chain combines TRBV2 with TRBJ1-5; possible D gene TRBD1, 5 bases. Germline CDR1 is SNHLY and CDR2 is FYNNEI. V lost 2 bases and J lost 4, with 9 bases in between. The CDR3 contains 14 residues. The CDR3 sequence is CASSESGTNQPQHF. In DNA, the CDR3 is TGTGCCAGCAGTGAAAGTGGGACTAATCAGCCCCAGCATTTT.

Details on this clone: A junction boundary mismatches the germline segment, possibly from a read error. The chain recombines TRBV9 with TRBJ2-3; 11 nucleotides line up with TRBD2. Germline V CDR1 and CDR2: SGDLS, YYNGEE. This CDR3 contains 14 residues. CDR3 sequence (DNA): TGTGCCAGCAGCGTCGGGACTAGCGGAGAACCCCTTGGTTTT. Protein product: CASSVGTSGEPLGF.

This CDR3 is CASSPRKGPGELFF. The CDR3 nucleotides are TGTGCCAGCAGCCCTCGTAAGGGGCCCGGGGAGCTGTTTTTT. The chain is built from TRBV2 and TRBJ2-2, with a tentative D call TRBD1 (5 bases). The ends were cut back, 6 bases at V and 6 bases at J, with 14 bases in the middle. Germline values: CDR1 SNHLY, CDR2 FYNNEI. The CDR3 loop spans 14 amino acids.

The chain is built from TRBV29-1 and TRBJ1-2, with a possible D match to TRBD1 (6 bases). The CDR3 runs to 16 residues. V was cut by 6 bases and J by 7 bases, with 27 bases left in between. Germline V gene sequence: CDR1 SQVTM, CDR2 ANQGSEA. The CDR3 DNA is TGCAGCGTAGACCGGGACATAGTGCTCTCGGTTGGTGGCTACACCTTC. Its protein is CSVDRDIVLSVGGYTF. Variable domain in full (rest from reference TRBV29-1 and TRBJ1-2): SAVISQKPSRDICQRGTSLTIQCQVDSQVTMMFWYRQQPGQSLTLIATANQGSEATYESGFVIDKFPISRPNLTFSTLTVSNMSPEDSSIYLCSVDRDIVLSVGGYTFGSGTRLTVV.

CDR3 nucleotides: TGCGCCAGCAGCTTAGGGGGGGGCTTGACAGATACGCAGTATTTT. As protein: CASSLGGGLTDTQYF. The gene calls are TRBV5-1 and TRBJ2-3; tentative D call: TRBD2 (7 bases). The V gene lost 2 bases and the J gene lost 3 bases, with 13 bases spanning the gap. The germline V gene encodes CDR1 SGHRS and CDR2 YFSETQ. The CDR3 has 15 residues.

This chain connects TRBV6-1 to TRBJ1-5; no clear D gene. Germline lookup yields CDR1 MNHNS and CDR2 SASEGT. This CDR3 spans 12 amino acids. Between the trimmed V and J ends, which lost 7 bases and 4 bases, there was a span of 8 bases. The CDR3 coding sequence is TGTGCCAGCAATTGGAGGAATCAGCCCCAGCATTTT. The encoded protein is CASNWRNQPQHF.

Note on this clone: Relative to the germline gene, one junction end is altered; a read error may explain this. The CDR3 sequence: CASSLVGVEGETQYF. The CDR3 nucleotides are TGTGCTAGCAGCTTAGTTGGGGTAGAGGGAGAGACCCAGTACTTC. The chain carries TRBV7-7 and TRBJ2-5; D might be TRBD2 (5 bases). Germline CDR1 and CDR2: SSHAT and FNYEAQ (reference sequence). The CDR3 loop spans 15 amino acids.

The chain links TRBV27 to TRBJ2-3; 12 bases agree with TRBD2. CDR3 length: 15 residues. V shed 5 bases, J shed 6 bases, and the junction held 6 bases outside the gene matches. CDR1 and CDR2 from the germline V gene are MNHEY and SMNVEV (reference sequence). The CDR3 DNA sequence: TGTGCCAGCAGTCTGAGACTAGCGGGAGCGGATACGCAGTATTTT. Residues: CASSLRLAGADTQYF.

This rearrangement joins TRBV27 to TRBJ1-6; D is ambiguous. Germline V lookup: CDR1 MNHEY, CDR2 SMNVEV (reference sequence). The V end lost 8 bases, the J end lost 0 bases, and 11 bases lay between the germline ends. CDR3 size: 15 residues. The CDR3 reads CASSREISYNSPLHF. The DNA for the CDR3 is TGTGCCAGCTCCCGAGAAATCTCCTATAATTCACCCCTCCACTTT.

V usage is TRBV18 and J usage is TRBJ1-2, with 7 bases lining up with TRBD1. Germline values: CDR1 KGHSH, CDR2 LQKENI. V dropped 4 bases and J dropped 4; count of bases not matched to a gene: 12. The CDR3 is 16 amino acids. The CDR3 loop reads CASSRIMTGRGYGYTF. DNA for the CDR3: TGTGCCAGCTCACGCATTATGACAGGGAGAGGCTATGGCTACACCTTC.

The chain is built from TRBV6-1 and TRBJ2-7, with TRBD2 as a possible D gene (6 bases). From germline, CDR1 is MNHNS and CDR2 SASEGT. This CDR3 comprises 16 residues. Trimming removed 3 bases from V and 3 bases from J, with 18 bases in between. For the CDR3, the DNA is TGTGCCAGCAGTGAGCCCGGGGCGGGACGGAGCTACGAGCAGTACTTC. It codes for CASSEPGAGRSYEQYF.

This clone was counted once. This chain uses TRBV5-1 with TRBJ1-2; D is perhaps TRBD1 (5 bases). The CDR3 has 13 residues. Looked up from germline, CDR1 is SGHRS and CDR2 is YFSETQ. Trimming removed 3 bases at V and 4 bases at J, with 10 bases between. Here the CDR3 reads CASSSGVGYGYTF. CDR3 nucleotides: TGCGCCAGCAGCTCGGGGGTAGGCTATGGCTACACCTTC.

This clone showed up just once. This rearrangement joins TRBV5-1 to TRBJ2-7; 8 bases map to TRBD1. V lost 0 bases and J lost 4; bases outside the gene matches: 6. This CDR3 region has 15 residues. CDR1 SGHRS and CDR2 YFSETQ come from the germline V gene. In nucleotides, the CDR3 is TGCGCCAGCAGCTTGGAATCCCGGACAGGGTACGAGCAGTACTTC. Translating gives CASSLESRTGYEQYF.

The J gene is TRBJ2-7, the V gene TRBV11-3; TRBD1 agrees at 8 bases. Germline V gives CDR1 SGHNT, CDR2 YENEEA. The ends lost 1 base at V and 2 bases at J; junction bases unmatched: 10. The CDR3 has 17 residues. CDR3 protein: CASSLVTGGTVTYEQYF. CDR3 in DNA: TGTGCCAGCAGCTTAGTCACAGGGGGAACCGTTACCTACGAGCAGTACTTC.

This chain connects TRBV9 to TRBJ1-1; no reliable D call. Trimming cost V 4 bases and J 2 bases, with 15 bases left between them. The V gene's germline CDR1 is SGDLS and CDR2 YYNGEE. This CDR3 has 15 amino acids. This CDR3 is CASSPREGFNTEAFF. For the CDR3, the DNA is TGTGCCAGCAGCCCGAGGGAAGGGTTCAACACTGAAGCTTTCTTT.

The table lists this clone with a few counts. The rearrangement uses TRBV10-2 and TRBJ2-1, with D tentatively TRBD2 (6 bases). Germline V gene sequence: CDR1 WSHSY, CDR2 SAAADI. The CDR3 contains 15 residues. The V and J ends lost 5 bases and 5 bases respectively, with 16 bases between them. DNA for the CDR3: TGCGCCAGCAGTACCAGCGGAGGGCTTGACAATGAGCAGTTCTTC. This sequence encodes CASSTSGGLDNEQFF.

The rearrangement uses TRBV27 and TRBJ1-5; TRBD1 matches at 9 bases. The length of the CDR3 is 16 residues. The germline gives CDR1 MNHEY, CDR2 SMNVEV (reference sequence). The V gene end was trimmed by 5 bases and the J gene end by 4 bases; junction bases not matched to a gene: 9. The CDR3 loop reads CASSPRGQGNNQPQHF. In DNA form, the CDR3 reads TGTGCCAGCAGTCCCAGGGGACAGGGTAATAATCAGCCCCAGCATTTT.

The V gene is TRBV11-2, the J gene TRBJ2-7; 9 nucleotides match TRBD1. Germline CDR1 reads SGHAT; CDR2 reads FQNNGV. The V segment lost 6 bases and the J segment 11 bases; nucleotides outside the gene matches: 5. This CDR3 is 11 amino acids long. The CDR3 here is CASRLGDREYF. The DNA for the CDR3 is TGTGCCAGCAGATTGGGGGACAGGGAGTACTTC.

This clone was seen a handful of times. V and J are TRBV29-1 and TRBJ1-1; D unclear. V was cut by 5 bases and J by 6 bases, with 19 bases left in between. The CDR3 is 14 residues long. Per germline, CDR1 SQVTM and CDR2 ANQGSEA. The CDR3 spells CSVCATNMHAEAFF. The CDR3 DNA is TGCAGCGTTTGCGCGACTAATATGCACGCTGAAGCTTTCTTT.

The V call is TRBV25-1, the J call TRBJ2-1; 10 nucleotides align to TRBD2. The J segment lost 7 bases and the V segment lost 7 bases, leaving 16 bases of the junction unmatched. CDR1 and CDR2 (germline): MGHDK, SYGVNS. This CDR3 comprises 17 residues. This chain's CDR3 is CASNPRGAGGPKNEQFF. The DNA of the CDR3 is TGTGCCAGCAACCCCCGCGGAGCGGGAGGGCCGAAGAATGAGCAGTTCTTC.

The rearrangement joins TRBV6-6 to TRBJ2-2; 8 bases align to TRBD1. The junction had 6 bases not matched to a gene; V was cut back by 5 bases and J by 1 base. CDR3 length equals 16 residues. Germline CDR1 is MNHNY and CDR2 is SVGAGI (reference sequence). CDR3 bases: TGTGCCAGCAGTCTCTCGGGGACAGGGAACACCGGGGAGCTGTTTTTT. It is translated as CASSLSGTGNTGELFF.

This clone showed up just a few times. The rearrangement joins TRBV5-1 to TRBJ2-1; 10 nucleotides line up with TRBD2. Trimming at V came to 0 bases and at J to 6 bases, leaving 3 bases not matched to a gene. The CDR3 is 15 amino acids. Germline lookup yields CDR1 SGHRS and CDR2 YFSETQ. The CDR3 sequence: CASSLDVAGGNEQFF. The CDR3 DNA reads as TGCGCCAGCAGCTTGGACGTAGCGGGGGGCAATGAGCAGTTCTTC. The full variable domain, rest sourced from reference TRBV5-1 and TRBJ2-1, is KAGVTQTPRYLIKTRGQQVTLSCSPISGHRSVSWYQQTPGQGLQFLFEYFSETQRNKGNFPGRFSGRQFSNSRSEMNVSTLELGDSALYLCASSLDVAGGNEQFFGPGTRLTVL.

Worth noting for this clone: No conserved phenylalanine or tryptophan ends this CDR3, so it is likely a read error. The V and J genes are TRBV7-9 and TRBJ2-7, with a possible D match to TRBD2 (5 bases). Germline CDR1 SEHNR, CDR2 FQNEAQ (reference sequence). The CDR3 consists of 15 residues. V lost 1 base and J 1 base, leaving 11 bases between the germline ends. CDR3 amino acids: CASSLGAPGSYEQYS. CDR3 nucleotides: TGTGCCAGCAGCTTAGGGGCCCCGGGGTCCTACGAGCAGTACTCC.

This clone showed up just a few times. The chain combines TRBV30 with TRBJ2-1; a possible D gene is TRBD1 (5 bases). The CDR3 loop spans 12 amino acids. Trimming pared 0 bases from V and 9 bases from J, leaving 9 bases between. Per germline, CDR1 GTSNPN and CDR2 SVGIG (reference sequence). The CDR3 nucleotides read TGTGCCTGGAGTGTATTGGGGCTTGAGCAGTTCTTC. Translated, it gives CAWSVLGLEQFF.

The rearrangement links TRBV19 to TRBJ1-5; 9 nucleotides agree with TRBD1. Germline-derived CDR1 and CDR2 are LNHDA and SQIVND (reference sequence). The CDR3 has 16 residues. V gave up 3 bases and J gave up 5 bases; unmatched junction bases: 8. CDR3 sequence reads: CASSILGQGTDQPQHF. The CDR3, as DNA: TGTGCCAGTAGTATTTTAGGACAGGGGACCGATCAGCCCCAGCATTTT.

V is TRBV19 and J is TRBJ1-1, with 9 bases lining up with TRBD1. The CDR3 extends over 15 amino acids. V trimming: 6 bases; J trimming: 11 bases; junction bases outside the gene matches: 16. CDR1 is LNHDA, CDR2 SQIVND, per germline (reference sequence). CDR3: CASRIPGQGLGWAFF. As DNA, the CDR3 is TGTGCCAGTAGAATCCCGGGACAGGGACTCGGGTGGGCTTTCTTT.

This clone was found a few times. The V and J genes are TRBV27 and TRBJ2-5; 7 bases line up with TRBD2. CDR3 length: 15 residues. Germline lookup yields CDR1 MNHEY and CDR2 SMNVEV (reference sequence). With 2 bases clipped from V and 6 bases from J, the junction kept 9 bases outside the gene matches. CDR3 nucleotide sequence: TGTGCCAGCAGTTTAACTAGCGATAGGATAAAGACCCAGTACTTC. Protein sequence: CASSLTSDRIKTQYF.

The J gene is TRBJ2-3, the V gene TRBV19; 14 nucleotides agree with TRBD2. V gave up 5 bases and J gave up 1 base; unmatched junction bases: 5. The CDR3 runs to 17 residues. Germline loops: CDR1 LNHDA, CDR2 SQIVND (reference sequence). CDR3 protein: CASSLGLAGARTDTQYF. CDR3 nucleotide sequence: TGTGCCAGTAGTCTGGGACTAGCGGGAGCTCGCACAGATACGCAGTATTTT.